Below, 25 T cell receptor beta chains from the same sample are listed, as sequenced in a study of cytotoxic CD8 clonotypes in ibrutinib-treated CLL. Profiled with immunoSEQ multiplex PCR; TCRdb holds only in-frame clones, not every one. The profile shows about 120,000 clones, under 70% of them singletons. The material sequenced was PBMCs, taken after 24 months of ibrutinib treatment. The receptors shown here come from a human donor with chronic lymphocytic leukemia.

The chain uses TRBV7-2 and TRBJ2-5; D might be TRBD2 (5 bases). There are 13 residues in the CDR3. Germline V gene data show CDR1 as SGHTA and CDR2 as FQGNSA. Trimming cost V 5 bases and J 5 bases, with 12 bases left between them. The CDR3 coding sequence is TGTGCCAGCAGCCTCGGGATGTGGGAGACCCAGTACTTC. Translated: CASSLGMWETQYF.

The V and J genes are TRBV2 and TRBJ2-7; TRBD1 is a possible D gene (5 bases). The CDR3 consists of 14 residues. Germline V lookup: CDR1 SNHLY, CDR2 FYNNEI. V gave up 4 bases and J gave up 3 bases, with 13 bases separating them. Written as DNA, the CDR3 is TGTGCCAGCAGTGTTCAGCAGGGCCTCTACGAGCAGTACTTC. Amino acids: CASSVQQGLYEQYF.

The CDR3 reads CASLISAGYTF. The CDR3 DNA sequence: TGTGCCAGCCTGATTTCAGCTGGCTACACCTTC. The V call is TRBV2, the J call TRBJ1-2, with D unclear. Per the germline V gene, CDR1 is SNHLY and CDR2 is FYNNEI. Trimming removed 8 bases at V and 7 bases at J, with 11 bases between. The CDR3 is made up of 11 amino acids.

The chain links TRBV5-4 to TRBJ1-1; D not certain. The CDR3 covers 13 residues. CDR1 is SGHNT, CDR2 YYREEE, per germline (reference sequence). V shed 4 bases and J shed 1 base, with 8 bases lying between them. CDR3 bases: TGTGCCAGCAGCCCAGGACCGAACACTGAAGCTTTCTTT. Amino acid sequence: CASSPGPNTEAFF.

This clone was detected a few times. This sample includes further DNA sequences coding for the same CDR3. The chain couples TRBV6-5 to TRBJ1-2; TRBD1 aligns across 7 bases. The CDR3 runs to 14 residues. Germline loops: CDR1 MNHEY, CDR2 SVGAGI. J lost 4 bases, V lost 3 bases, and 5 bases had no gene match. This CDR3 reads CASSYGGQPYGYTF. In DNA, the CDR3 is TGTGCCAGCAGTTATGGGGGACAGCCCTATGGCTACACCTTC.

In this sample, this clone turned up many times. The chain joins TRBV30 to TRBJ1-5; weak D call: TRBD1 (6 bases). This CDR3 is built from 12 residues. Germline V CDR1 and CDR2: GTSNPN, SVGIG (reference sequence). The V gene lost 2 bases and the J gene lost 9 bases, with 11 bases spanning the gap. The DNA for the CDR3 is TGTGCCTGGAGTCTACAGGGACGGCCCCAGCATTTT. Translated: CAWSLQGRPQHF.

This clone occurred a few times. V gene TRBV5-1 combines with J gene TRBJ2-3, with no clear D. Germline assignment: CDR1 SGHRS and CDR2 YFSETQ. Trimming removed 4 bases at V and 1 base at J, with 7 bases between. The CDR3 is made up of 13 amino acids. The CDR3 loop is CASSLLRTDTQYF. As DNA, the CDR3 is TGCGCCAGCAGCCTCCTTCGCACAGATACGCAGTATTTT.

V usage is TRBV7-2 and J usage is TRBJ2-1; D call uncertain. This CDR3 region has 14 residues. Germline V gene lookup returns CDR1 SGHTA and CDR2 FQGNSA. V gave up 5 bases and J gave up 0 bases, with 8 bases separating them. The CDR3 protein is CASSPTSSYNEQFF. CDR3 coding DNA: TGTGCCAGCAGCCCTACAAGCTCCTACAATGAGCAGTTCTTC.

This rearrangement joins TRBV6-5 to TRBJ2-2; TRBD1 agrees at 7 bases. The V gene's germline CDR1 is MNHEY and CDR2 SVGAGI. This CDR3 is built from 15 residues. Trimming at V came to 5 bases and at J to 0 bases, leaving 3 bases not matched to a gene. DNA of the CDR3: TGTGCCAGCAGTCCCGGGACAGCGAACACCGGGGAGCTGTTTTTT. It encodes CASSPGTANTGELFF.

A few counts support this clone. This rearrangement joins TRBV25-1 to TRBJ1-6; D possibly corresponds to TRBD1 (5 bases). The CDR3 runs to 15 residues. Per the germline V gene, CDR1 is MGHDK and CDR2 is SYGVNS. V was clipped by 4 bases and J by 4 bases, with 11 bases between them. The CDR3, as DNA: TGTGCCAGCAGTGGATCCGGGGCTTATAATTCACCCCTCCACTTT. The encoded protein is CASSGSGAYNSPLHF.

The genes are TRBV29-1 and TRBJ1-2; 9 positions agree with TRBD1. This CDR3 contains 18 residues. CDR1 SQVTM and CDR2 ANQGSEA come from the germline V gene. V lost 6 bases to trimming and J lost 4 bases; unmatched junction nucleotides: 21. The CDR3 DNA sequence: TGCAGCGTCCCAAATAGGGCCTCGGGACAGGGTGCCAGCTATGGCTACACCTTC. It is translated as CSVPNRASGQGASYGYTF.

This clone turned up a few times. The chain recombines TRBV4-2 with TRBJ1-1; TRBD1 matches 7 bases. Germline assignment: CDR1 LGHNA and CDR2 YNFKEQ. The CDR3 loop spans 15 amino acids. Unmatched junction bases numbered 5, after V lost 1 base and J lost 3 bases. The CDR3 coding sequence is TGTGCCAGCAGCCAAGGCGACAGGGAAGACACTGAAGCTTTCTTT. Translation gives CASSQGDREDTEAFF.

This chain links TRBV6-6 with TRBJ1-1, with D maybe TRBD1 (5 bases). Trimming shortened V by 6 bases and J by 7 bases, and 15 bases separated the two germline ends. Germline CDR1 is MNHNY and CDR2 is SVGAGI (reference sequence). The CDR3 totals 13 residues. The CDR3 here is CASSTDILSEAFF. CDR3 nucleotide sequence: TGTGCCAGCAGCACGGACATATTGAGTGAAGCTTTCTTT.

This clone has at least ten counts. The chain employs TRBV10-3 and TRBJ1-2; maybe TRBD1 (5 bases). CDR1 and CDR2 (germline): ENHRY, SYGVKD. Trimming removed 4 bases from V and 5 bases from J, with 20 bases in between. CDR3 length: 16 residues. CDR3 region: CAISVERQPPPYGYTF. CDR3 nucleotides: TGTGCCATCAGTGTAGAAAGACAGCCTCCCCCATATGGCTACACCTTC.

This clone occurred once. The chain recombines TRBV7-9 with TRBJ2-7; maybe TRBD2 (5 bases). V was pared by 5 bases and J by 1 base, with 9 bases between. The germline gives CDR1 SEHNR, CDR2 FQNEAQ (reference sequence). The CDR3 has 13 amino acids. The CDR3 region is CASSLRGSYEQYF. Written as DNA, the CDR3 is TGTGCCAGCAGCCTCCGGGGTTCCTACGAGCAGTACTTC.

V is TRBV6-6 and J is TRBJ1-1; a possible D gene is TRBD1 (6 bases). Between the trimmed V and J ends, which lost 8 bases and 10 bases, there was a span of 23 bases. Per germline, CDR1 MNHNY and CDR2 SVGAGI (reference sequence). CDR3 length equals 14 residues. The CDR3 here is CASQTTRQAPGAFF. As DNA, the CDR3 is TGTGCCAGCCAAACTACACGACAGGCCCCCGGAGCTTTCTTT.

The rearrangement uses TRBV7-3 and TRBJ2-1, with 7 positions matching TRBD2. The germline V gene has CDR1 SGHTA and CDR2 FQGTGA. V was clipped by 3 bases and J by 7 bases; unmatched bases: 12. The CDR3 sequence is 16 residues long. The CDR3 DNA sequence: TGTGCCAGCAGCTTGGGAGTGAGCGGGGAGAGGAATGAGCAGTTCTTC. This gives the protein CASSLGVSGERNEQFF.

The V call is TRBV2, the J call TRBJ2-3, with TRBD2 as a possible D gene (7 bases). The CDR3 runs to 16 residues. Germline V gene lookup returns CDR1 SNHLY and CDR2 FYNNEI. V was pared by 3 bases and J by 8 bases, with 21 bases between. CDR3 residues: CASSEGGAGVEGTQYF. For the CDR3, the DNA is TGTGCCAGCAGTGAGGGGGGGGCCGGAGTAGAGGGTACGCAGTATTTT. Complete variable domain (other parts from reference TRBV2 and TRBJ2-3): EPEVTQTPSHQVTQMGQEVILRCVPISNHLYFYWYRQILGQKVEFLVSFYNNEISEKSEIFDDQFSVERPDGSNFTLKIRSTKLEDSAMYFCASSEGGAGVEGTQYFGPGTRLTVL.

The V call is TRBV7-9, the J call TRBJ2-1, with TRBD2 matching over 13 bases. V dropped 3 bases and J dropped 6; count of bases not matched to a gene: 11. Germline assignment: CDR1 SEHNR and CDR2 FQNEAQ (reference sequence). This CDR3 contains 18 residues. CDR3 bases: TGTGCCAGCAGCTTTGCGATTGGACTAGCGGGGGCCATCAATGAGCAGTTCTTC. Translated, it gives CASSFAIGLAGAINEQFF.

This clone was seen only once. The chain links TRBV4-2 to TRBJ2-7; 7 bases agree with TRBD1. Per germline, CDR1 LGHNA and CDR2 YNFKEQ. This CDR3 contains 14 residues. The V segment lost 0 bases and the J segment 3 bases; nucleotides outside the gene matches: 2. The CDR3 DNA reads TGTGCCAGCAGCCAAGATACAGGGGTCTACGAGCAGTACTTC. Its translation: CASSQDTGVYEQYF.

The chain has TRBV30 and TRBJ1-1; weak D call: TRBD1 (5 bases). This CDR3 is 14 amino acids long. Trimming removed 5 bases at V and 11 bases at J, with 24 bases between. In germline, CDR1 is GTSNPN, CDR2 SVGIG (reference sequence). This chain's CDR3 is CAWSRGSDPRGAFF. CDR3 in DNA: TGTGCCTGGTCTCGGGGCTCGGATCCTCGGGGCGCTTTCTTT.

The rearrangement uses TRBV10-2 and TRBJ1-3; D might be TRBD1 (5 bases). V was trimmed by 2 bases and J by 4 bases, leaving 18 bases between them. The germline V gene has CDR1 WSHSY and CDR2 SAAADI. CDR3 length: 17 residues. CDR3 nucleotides: TGCGCCAGCAGTGAGGATGATCCGGCTGGGGCCGGAAACACCATATATTTT. Its translation: CASSEDDPAGAGNTIYF.

This clone appeared a single time. V usage is TRBV30 and J usage is TRBJ2-1, with TRBD2 matching over 7 bases. Germline V lookup: CDR1 GTSNPN, CDR2 SVGIG (reference sequence). V lost 8 bases to trimming and J lost 7 bases; unmatched junction nucleotides: 11. This CDR3 has 13 residues. The CDR3 DNA reads as TGTGCCGTGGAAAGTGGGGGGGGAAATGAGCAGTTCTTC. Its protein product is CAVESGGGNEQFF.

This clone was recorded once. The chain carries TRBV7-8 and TRBJ2-5; the D gene is possibly TRBD1 (5 bases). The V and J ends lost 1 base and 5 bases respectively, with 14 bases between them. The CDR3 totals 15 residues. The germline gives CDR1 SGHVS, CDR2 FQNEAQ. The CDR3 loop is CASSLGRVAGETQYF. Written as DNA, the CDR3 is TGTGCCAGCAGCTTAGGAAGGGTAGCAGGGGAGACCCAGTACTTC.

The V call is TRBV29-1, the J call TRBJ2-2; D is uncertain. The V end was cut by 1 base, the J end by 3 bases, with 15 bases between. The germline gives CDR1 SQVTM, CDR2 ANQGSEA. There are 16 residues in the CDR3. The CDR3 region has the DNA TGCAGCGTTGAAGTACCTCTCGGGCAGTACACCGGGGAGCTGTTTTTT. It is translated as CSVEVPLGQYTGELFF.